The 22 T cell receptor beta chains given below trace back to one sample, sequenced in a study of neurological immune-mediated disorders. Time point of the sample: longitudinal time-point 3. TCRdb passed the 5' RACE reads through MiXCR, listing each CDR3 protein once. Of approximately 45,000 distinct CDR3 sequences in the sample, about 13% were seen once. The specimen was PBMCs. These receptors were collected from a man aged 25 to 45 in good health.

This clonotype was counted at least ten times. This chain uses TRBV24-1 with TRBJ2-5; unclear D gene. CDR3 length equals 12 residues. Germline V gene sequence: CDR1 KGHDR, CDR2 SFDVKD. With 7 bases removed from V and 3 bases from J, the gap between germline ends came to 8 bases. The DNA of the CDR3 is TGTGCCACCAGCCGGGCGGAAGAGACCCAGTACTTC. Amino acids: CATSRAEETQYF.

This clonotype was found many times. The V call is TRBV5-4, the J call TRBJ2-4; 14 bases line up with TRBD2. J lost 0 bases, V lost 4 bases, and 3 bases had no gene match. CDR3 length equals 17 residues. Germline CDR1 and CDR2: SGHNT and YYREEE (reference sequence). CDR3 coding DNA: TGTGCCAGCAGCGGGGGACTAGCGGGAGCAGCCAAAAACATTCAGTACTTC. As protein: CASSGGLAGAAKNIQYF.

At least ten counts were recorded for this clonotype. This chain connects TRBV29-1 to TRBJ2-7, with 9 bases matching TRBD1. The ends lost 0 bases at V and 4 bases at J; junction bases unmatched: 7. In germline, CDR1 is SQVTM, CDR2 ANQGSEA. The CDR3 runs to 15 residues. The CDR3 sequence: CSVEDGTGNSYEQYF. CDR3 in DNA: TGCAGCGTTGAAGACGGGACAGGGAACTCGTACGAGCAGTACTTC.

In this sample, this clonotype turned up many times. V usage is TRBV20-1 and J usage is TRBJ2-2; no clear D. The CDR3 contains 11 residues. From germline, CDR1 is DFQATT and CDR2 SNEGSKA (reference sequence). Deletions cut 5 bases from V and 6 bases from J, with 7 bases between. Written as DNA, the CDR3 is TGCAGTGCTGCCGGCCCCGGGGAGCTGTTTTTT. Translated: CSAAGPGELFF.

This clonotype was found many times. The chain couples TRBV27 to TRBJ1-4; D remains ambiguous. Trimming pared 1 base from V and 7 bases from J, leaving 10 bases between. Germline CDR1 reads MNHEY; CDR2 reads SMNVEV (reference sequence). The CDR3 runs to 14 residues. The CDR3 loop reads CASSLLSWGEKLFF. The CDR3 DNA reads TGTGCCAGCAGTTTATTATCGTGGGGTGAAAAACTGTTTTTT.

This clonotype was seen many times. For the CDR3, the DNA is TGTGCCATCAGTGGGGGGACAGGAACTAACACCGGGGAGCTGTTTTTT. This translates into CAISGGTGTNTGELFF. V gene TRBV10-3 combines with J gene TRBJ2-2, with 8 bases fitting TRBD1. Germline CDR1 is ENHRY and CDR2 is SYGVKD. This CDR3 comprises 16 residues. V lost 4 bases, J lost 2 bases, and 6 bases stayed unmatched.

The chain uses TRBV12-3 or TRBV12-4 and TRBJ2-5, with TRBD2 as a possible D gene (5 bases). The CDR3 covers 13 residues. With 8 bases removed from V and 6 bases from J, the gap between germline ends came to 16 bases. CDR3 region: CASAARRPKTQYF. CDR3 in DNA: TGTGCCAGCGCCGCCAGGAGGCCGAAGACCCAGTACTTC.

This clonotype was recorded many times. V and J are TRBV20-1 and TRBJ2-7, with D possibly being TRBD1 or TRBD2 (5 bases each). Germline-derived CDR1 and CDR2 are DFQATT and SNEGSKA (reference sequence). The length of the CDR3 is 16 residues. Trimming cost V 1 base and J 3 bases, with 19 bases left between them. The CDR3 DNA reads as TGCAGTGCTAGAGTCCCGGGGCAGCTAGGGTTCTACGAGCAGTACTTC. It codes for CSARVPGQLGFYEQYF.

This clonotype showed up many times. The CDR3 region is CASSPRKGDEQFF. CDR3 bases: TGTGCCAGCAGTCCCAGGAAGGGGGATGAGCAGTTCTTC. This chain connects TRBV5-6 to TRBJ2-1; perhaps TRBD1 as D (6 bases). This CDR3 is built from 13 residues. V lost 5 bases and J lost 8, with 14 bases in between. In germline, CDR1 is SGHDT, CDR2 YYEEEE.

This clonotype was seen many times. The chain couples TRBV18 to TRBJ2-1; 9 bases align to TRBD2. The length of the CDR3 is 16 residues. CDR1 KGHSH and CDR2 LQKENI come from the germline V gene. V lost 0 bases and J lost 2; bases outside the gene matches: 2. The DNA of the CDR3 is TGTGCCAGCTCACCACCTACTAGCGGGCCCTACAATGAGCAGTTCTTC. This encodes CASSPPTSGPYNEQFF.

This clonotype has a count of ten or more. This rearrangement joins TRBV25-1 to TRBJ2-7; 7 positions match TRBD1. The CDR3 runs to 14 residues. V lost 11 bases to trimming and J lost 2 bases; unmatched junction nucleotides: 12. The germline gives CDR1 MGHDK, CDR2 SYGVNS. The CDR3 sequence is CAGNTGEGAYEQYF. CDR3 coding DNA: TGTGCCGGGAACACAGGGGAAGGGGCCTACGAGCAGTACTTC.

This clonotype was seen repeatedly, ten times or more. V gene TRBV7-2 combines with J gene TRBJ1-2; D call uncertain. CDR1 is SGHTA and CDR2 is FQGNSA in the germline V gene. Trimming left V 2 bases short and J 5 bases short, with 18 bases between. The CDR3 runs 16 residues. CDR3 bases: TGTGCCAGCAGCTTAATCGGTGTAACAGTAACATATGGCTACACCTTC. Its translation: CASSLIGVTVTYGYTF.

J is TRBJ2-7 and V is TRBV21-1. TRBV21-1 has pseudogene status. The CDR3 runs 14 residues. CDR3 loop: CASRVSRHSYEQYF. Here the CDR3 DNA reads TGTGCCAGCAGAGTATCGAGACACAGCTACGAGCAGTACTTC.

At least ten counts were recorded for this clonotype. CDR3 residues: CATSDRQTYEQYF. In nucleotides, the CDR3 is TGTGCCACCAGTGATAGGCAGACCTACGAGCAGTACTTC. J is TRBJ2-7 and V is TRBV24-1; D ambiguous. This CDR3 contains 13 residues. Germline V gene lookup returns CDR1 KGHDR and CDR2 SFDVKD. V was clipped by 3 bases and J by 2 bases, with 7 bases between them.

This clonotype was recorded at least ten times. The chain carries TRBV5-5 and TRBJ2-7, with 7 bases fitting TRBD1. The junction had 8 bases not matched to a gene; V was cut back by 6 bases and J by 5 bases. In germline, CDR1 is SGHKS, CDR2 YYEKEE (reference sequence). The CDR3 loop spans 13 amino acids. The CDR3 region is CASTFRQGDEQYF. CDR3 nucleotides: TGTGCCAGCACCTTCCGACAGGGCGACGAGCAGTACTTC.

This clonotype has ten or more counts. This chain uses TRBV7-8 with TRBJ2-3; unclear D gene. The CDR3 runs to 15 residues. Germline loops: CDR1 SGHVS, CDR2 FQNEAQ. Trimming took 1 base from V and 5 from J, leaving 13 bases between them. The CDR3 protein is CASSLGARPGDTQYF. The CDR3, as DNA: TGTGCCAGCAGCTTAGGGGCGCGGCCGGGAGATACGCAGTATTTT.

This clonotype was observed many times. The rearrangement uses TRBV5-1 and TRBJ2-1; the D gene is possibly TRBD1 (6 bases). The CDR3 is 16 residues long. Germline CDR1 is SGHRS and CDR2 is YFSETQ. V shed 0 bases and J shed 2 bases, with 12 bases lying between them. The CDR3: CASSLGSGQPYNEQFF. CDR3 DNA: TGCGCCAGCAGCTTGGGATCAGGACAGCCCTACAATGAGCAGTTCTTC.

This clonotype was picked up many times. The chain uses TRBV11-2 and TRBJ2-1; no definite D call. CDR3 size: 12 residues. V was pared by 1 base and J by 8 bases, with 6 bases between. The germline CDR1 and CDR2 sequences are SGHAT and FQNNGV. The CDR3 DNA is TGTGCCAGCAGCTTAGTCGTCCATGAGCAGTTCTTC. Protein: CASSLVVHEQFF. The whole variable domain, remainder taken from reference TRBV11-2 and TRBJ2-1, is EAGVAQSPRYKIIEKRQSVAFWCNPISGHATLYWYQQILGQGPKLLIQFQNNGVVDDSQLPKDRFSAERLKGVDSTLKIQPAKLEDSAVYLCASSLVVHEQFFGPGTRLTVL.

The gene calls are TRBV29-1 and TRBJ1-1, with D uncertain. CDR1 is SQVTM and CDR2 is ANQGSEA in the germline V gene. The CDR3 spans 14 residues. With 4 bases removed from V and 1 base from J, the gap between germline ends came to 13 bases. The chain's CDR3 is CSVGTDARNTEAFF. The CDR3, as DNA: TGCAGCGTTGGGACTGACGCAAGGAACACTGAAGCTTTCTTT.

This clonotype was seen many times. The chain joins TRBV12-3 or TRBV12-4 to TRBJ2-1, with D perhaps TRBD1 (5 bases). V shed 5 bases and J shed 2 bases, with 13 bases lying between them. This CDR3 is 15 amino acids long. The DNA for the CDR3 is TGTGCCAGCAGTCCGGTGGACATAGCCTACAATGAGCAGTTCTTC. Its protein is CASSPVDIAYNEQFF.

This clonotype occurred many times. The chain carries TRBV12-3 or TRBV12-4 and TRBJ2-5, with D perhaps matching TRBD1 (6 bases). The CDR3 sequence is 15 residues long. Trimming cost V 3 bases and J 1 base, with 12 bases left between them. CDR3 nucleotides: TGTGCCAGCAGTTTTGGCAGGGGTCCCCAAGAGACCCAGTACTTC. Translation: CASSFGRGPQETQYF.

This clonotype came up many times. The rearrangement uses TRBV20-1 and TRBJ1-2; 8 nucleotides agree with TRBD1. This CDR3 is built from 15 residues. Germline trimming cut 0 bases from V and 5 bases from J; bases unmatched to any gene: 8. Germline-derived CDR1 and CDR2 are DFQATT and SNEGSKA (reference sequence). CDR3 DNA: TGCAGTGCTAGAGATAACGCCAGGGGGCTTTATGGCTACACCTTC. Protein sequence: CSARDNARGLYGYTF.